These 9 T cell receptor beta chains were all obtained from the same sample, sequenced in a study of CD8 T cells in ankylosing spondylitis. MiXCR, run by TCRdb on the 5' RACE reads, gives a single entry per CDR3 protein. There are around 280,000 distinct CDR3 sequences in the sample; 20% occur only once, and less than 9% lies in the top ten. Sequenced sample: blood, either unsorted or a sorted T cell fraction (not recorded which). Receptors originate from a male donor with ankylosing spondylitis or in good health (not recorded which).

The V and J genes are TRBV10-2 and TRBJ1-1; a possible D gene is TRBD1 (6 bases). Trimming removed 8 bases at V and 6 bases at J, with 28 bases between. Germline V lookup: CDR1 WSHSY, CDR2 SAAADI. CDR3 length equals 17 residues. DNA for the CDR3: TGCGCCAGCTCTTCAGGGGTCAGAGGTGGGGTGAGTGCTGAAGCTTTCTTT. It encodes CASSSGVRGGVSAEAFF.

This clonotype was seen ten or more times. This chain links TRBV6-1 with TRBJ2-5; tentatively, D is TRBD1 (6 bases). V was clipped by 3 bases and J by 5 bases, with 13 bases between them. Germline V gives CDR1 MNHNS, CDR2 SASEGT. CDR3 length equals 14 residues. The CDR3 region is CASSDGQSWETQYF. The CDR3 DNA follows: TGTGCCAGCAGTGACGGACAGTCATGGGAGACCCAGTACTTC.

The table lists this clonotype with a few counts. The rearrangement joins TRBV12-3 or TRBV12-4 to TRBJ2-3; no clear D gene. Trimming left V 3 bases short and J 1 base short, with 11 bases between. This CDR3 contains 15 residues. CDR3 sequence reads: CASSLGGRGTDTQYF. The CDR3 DNA is TGTGCCAGCAGTTTGGGTGGCCGCGGCACAGATACGCAGTATTTT.

V gene TRBV15 combines with J gene TRBJ2-1; D is unclear. The V end lost 0 bases, the J end lost 1 base, and 10 bases lay between the germline ends. The CDR3 runs to 16 residues. CDR1 LNHNV and CDR2 YYDKDF come from the germline V gene (reference sequence). The CDR3 sequence: CATSRDPGLSYNEQFF. The CDR3 bases are TGTGCCACCAGCAGAGATCCAGGCCTTTCCTACAATGAGCAGTTCTTC.

The V call is TRBV12-3 or TRBV12-4, the J call TRBJ1-1, with TRBD1 as a possible D gene (5 bases). The CDR3 has 12 amino acids. CDR3 sequence reads: CTTGGGNTEAFF. In nucleotides, the CDR3 is TGTACTACCGGGGGTGGGAACACTGAAGCTTTCTTT.

The genes are TRBV28 and TRBJ2-5; the match to TRBD1 covers 12 bases. CDR1 and CDR2 from the germline V gene are MDHEN and SYDVKM. Trimming at V came to 5 bases and at J to 5 bases, leaving 15 bases not matched to a gene. The CDR3 totals 18 residues. CDR3 coding DNA: TGTGCCAGCAGTCCCCTTTTTCTGGGACAGGGGGCGTCGGAGACCCAGTACTTC. Protein sequence: CASSPLFLGQGASETQYF.

The chain joins TRBV12-3 or TRBV12-4 to TRBJ2-1; D unclear. Trimming shortened V by 4 bases and J by 0 bases, and 10 bases separated the two germline ends. This CDR3 spans 15 amino acids. The CDR3: CASSSPLDSYNEQFF. CDR3 DNA sequence: TGTGCCAGCAGTTCCCCCCTCGACTCCTACAATGAGCAGTTCTTC.

This clonotype was detected a few times. This rearrangement joins TRBV25-1 to TRBJ2-3; no clear D gene. V was cut by 6 bases and J by 2 bases, with 6 bases left in between. This CDR3 comprises 12 residues. Germline CDR1 reads MGHDK; CDR2 reads SYGVNS. CDR3 residues: CASRGFTDTQYF. The CDR3 DNA is TGTGCCAGCAGGGGGTTCACAGATACGCAGTATTTT.

This clonotype was seen a handful of times. The chain uses TRBV12-3 or TRBV12-4 and TRBJ2-1; 9 positions agree with TRBD2. Unmatched junction bases numbered 3, after V lost 3 bases and J lost 0 bases. This CDR3 contains 16 residues. CDR3 protein: CASSFTSGFSYNEQFF. The CDR3 DNA follows: TGTGCCAGCAGTTTCACTAGCGGGTTCTCCTACAATGAGCAGTTCTTC.